This TCR beta chain came from a study of blood T cell repertoires in COVID-19. In the study overall: Whether acute or convalescent, the COVID-19 samples came from the United States, Italy and Spain. Sources were T cells, B-cell-depleted T cells, or PBMCs; the material itself was cDNA or gDNA.

The data were produced by immunoSEQ multiplex PCR, yet TCRdb's version contains in-frame clones alone and is incomplete. The sample holds 200,000 to 300,000 clones, roughly 82% seen once. This CDR3 comprises 15 residues. Trimming stripped 4 bases from V and 1 base from J, with 12 bases between. Germline CDR1 reads MGHRA; CDR2 reads YSYEKL. The chain links TRBV4-1 to TRBJ2-3; D call uncertain. Sequences were obtained from peripheral blood. This clonotype originated in a middle-aged man who had recovered from COVID-19. The CDR3 loop reads CASSLGGLRTDTQYF. CDR3 nucleotides: TGCGCCAGCAGCCTCGGCGGTTTACGCACAGATACGCAGTATTTT.